Sequencing of this T cell receptor beta chain was carried out in a study of sequential checkpoint blockade in melanoma. The wider study: After both sequences, patients received maintenance nivolumab.

The CDR3 totals 15 residues. V trimming: 3 bases; J trimming: 2 bases; junction bases outside the gene matches: 4. Germline V gene lookup returns CDR1 LNHDA and CDR2 SQIVND (reference sequence). Described treatment: randomized to nivolumab then ipilimumab (arm A) or the reverse (arm B). PBMC sorting kept live CD3+CD8+ cells without CD19 or CD56. Clones were read by immunoSEQ multiplex PCR, and TCRdb kept only the in-frame ones, dropping some. The top ten hold roughly 17% of the sample, which has approximately 28,000 clones, around 80% seen once. The sample here was CD8+ T cells sorted from blood (inferred from file names), taken from a patient given nivolumab and ipilimumab in sequence. The TCR sequence derives from a human donor with melanoma. The genes are TRBV19 and TRBJ1-1; 9 nucleotides align to TRBD1. CDR3 amino acids: CASSISTGGNTEAFF. For the CDR3, the DNA is TGTGCCAGTAGTATTTCGACAGGGGGTAACACTGAAGCTTTCTTT.